Shown below are 30 T cell receptor beta chains from a single sample sequenced in a study of CD8+ T cells in alopecia areata. As the sequencing template, cDNA was produced by extracting RNA and reverse transcribing it. The protocol was immunoSEQ multiplex PCR, while the TCRdb copy is restricted to in-frame clones and leaves out a portion. The sample lists around 100,000 clones, around 60% occurring once. Treatment defined: oral pan-JAK inhibitor, 5-10 mg twice daily. The material sequenced was CD8+ T cells sorted from blood, taken around week 55, from a patient treated with tofacitinib. The receptors here all came from a human donor with alopecia areata.

This chain uses TRBV4-1 with TRBJ2-7; D is perhaps TRBD2 (6 bases). CDR3 length: 14 amino acids. CDR1 is MGHRA, CDR2 YSYEKL, per germline. V was pared by 1 base and J by 2 bases, with 9 bases between. The chain's CDR3 is CASSQGRGTYEQYF. The CDR3 DNA sequence: TGCGCCAGCAGCCAAGGGCGGGGAACCTACGAGCAGTACTTC.

This clone occurred a few times. The chain uses TRBV30 and TRBJ2-1, with TRBD2 matching over 7 bases. Germline loops: CDR1 GTSNPN, CDR2 SVGIG (reference sequence). The CDR3 is made up of 15 amino acids. The V gene end was trimmed by 0 bases and the J gene end by 3 bases; junction bases not matched to a gene: 5. In DNA form, the CDR3 reads TGTGCCTGGAGTGTATTCCTAGCGGACTACAATGAGCAGTTCTTC. Amino acids: CAWSVFLADYNEQFF. The complete variable domain, with remaining parts taken from reference TRBV30 and TRBJ2-1, reads SQTIHQWPATLVQPVGSPLSLECTVEGTSNPNLYWYRQAAGRGLQLLFYSVGIGQISSEVPQNLSASRPQDRQFILSSKKLLLSDSGFYLCAWSVFLADYNEQFFGPGTRLTVL.

The chain joins TRBV13 to TRBJ2-7, with D perhaps matching TRBD2 (6 bases). The CDR3 length is 14 residues. The germline CDR1 and CDR2 sequences are PRHDT and FYEKMQ (reference sequence). V was clipped by 7 bases and J by 4 bases, with 17 bases between them. For the CDR3, the DNA is TGTGCCAGCACCTCCGGGGGAGCCCCGTACGAGCAGTACTTC. This translates into CASTSGGAPYEQYF.

This clone was seen a handful of times. The chain employs TRBV29-1 and TRBJ1-4; 8 bases are shared with TRBD1. In germline, CDR1 is SQVTM, CDR2 ANQGSEA. Trimming took 6 bases from V and 5 from J; bases not matched to a gene: 11. CDR3 length: 15 residues. The CDR3 DNA follows: TGCAGCGTGCAGGCTATGACAGGGGCAAATGAAAAACTGTTTTTT. This translates into CSVQAMTGANEKLFF.

The chain carries TRBV5-6 and TRBJ1-1; possibly TRBD1 for D (5 bases). CDR1 and CDR2 from the germline V gene are SGHDT and YYEEEE. The V and J ends lost 1 base and 10 bases respectively, with 11 bases between them. The CDR3 contains 12 residues. The CDR3 bases are TGTGCCAGCAGCTTGAACCAGGGTCGAGCTTTCTTT. Translation gives CASSLNQGRAFF.

This rearrangement joins TRBV15 to TRBJ1-5, with D unresolved. This CDR3 region has 15 residues. The V gene lost 0 bases and the J gene lost 3 bases, with 9 bases spanning the gap. CDR1 is LNHNV, CDR2 YYDKDF, per germline (reference sequence). This chain's CDR3 is CATSRDYGVNQPQHF. CDR3 DNA sequence: TGTGCCACCAGCAGAGATTACGGGGTCAATCAGCCCCAGCATTTT. Filled out from reference TRBV15 and TRBJ1-5, the complete variable domain reads DAMVIQNPRYQVTQFGKPVTLSCSQTLNHNVMYWYQQKSSQAPKLLFHYYDKDFNNEADTPDNFQSRRPNTSFCFLDIRSPGLGDTAMYLCATSRDYGVNQPQHFGDGTRLSIL.

The chain couples TRBV2 to TRBJ2-7; 7 bases match TRBD1. In germline, CDR1 is SNHLY, CDR2 FYNNEI. V dropped 3 bases and J dropped 7; count of bases not matched to a gene: 6. CDR3 length: 13 residues. For the CDR3, the DNA is TGTGCCAGCAGTGACGGGACAGCGGAGGAGCAGTACTTC. Protein: CASSDGTAEEQYF.

The gene calls are TRBV2 and TRBJ2-2; D is uncertain. Trimming stripped 6 bases from V and 4 bases from J, with 3 bases between. The CDR3 spans 11 residues. Germline values: CDR1 SNHLY, CDR2 FYNNEI. CDR3 residues: CASRSTGELFF. The CDR3 DNA reads as TGTGCCAGCAGAAGCACCGGGGAGCTGTTTTTT.

This chain uses TRBV30 with TRBJ1-2; D remains unclear. CDR1 and CDR2 from the germline V gene are GTSNPN and SVGIG (reference sequence). The ends were cut back, 8 bases at V and 3 bases at J, with 10 bases in the middle. The CDR3 totals 11 residues. The DNA for the CDR3 is TGTGCCCGCACTACGGACTATGGCTACACCTTC. Amino acid sequence: CARTTDYGYTF.

This clone showed up many times. The chain links TRBV5-1 to TRBJ2-2; maybe TRBD1 (7 bases). The ends were cut back, 0 bases at V and 4 bases at J, with 16 bases in the middle. Germline V lookup: CDR1 SGHRS, CDR2 YFSETQ. This CDR3 is 17 amino acids long. The CDR3 loop is CASSLESGAGGTGELFF. CDR3 bases: TGCGCCAGCAGCTTGGAGTCGGGGGCAGGGGGCACCGGGGAGCTGTTTTTT.

The chain links TRBV4-1 to TRBJ1-2, with D tentatively TRBD1 (5 bases). Germline V gives CDR1 MGHRA, CDR2 YSYEKL. The V end was cut by 3 bases, the J end by 3 bases, with 11 bases between. The length of the CDR3 is 14 residues. CDR3 sequence: CASSQRGTYYGYTF. In DNA form, the CDR3 reads TGCGCCAGCAGCCAGCGGGGGACTTACTATGGCTACACCTTC.

J is TRBJ1-2 and V is TRBV5-1; TRBD1 aligns across 10 bases. The CDR3 contains 15 residues. V lost 4 bases and J lost 4; bases outside the gene matches: 7. Per germline, CDR1 SGHRS and CDR2 YFSETQ. CDR3 amino acids: CASSSDRGRSYGYTF. DNA for the CDR3: TGCGCCAGCAGCAGTGACAGGGGGCGAAGCTATGGCTACACCTTC.

This chain joins TRBV4-1 and TRBJ2-7; D uncertain. The CDR3 runs to 11 residues. The V end lost 1 base, the J end lost 12 bases, and 10 bases lay between the germline ends. The V gene's germline CDR1 is MGHRA and CDR2 YSYEKL. This CDR3 reads CASSQGVGLYF. DNA of the CDR3: TGCGCCAGCAGCCAAGGGGTGGGGTTGTACTTC.

Only a few counts were recorded for this clone. The chain joins TRBV27 to TRBJ1-1; the D gene is possibly TRBD1 (6 bases). V lost 5 bases and J lost 5, with 18 bases in between. The germline gives CDR1 MNHEY, CDR2 SMNVEV (reference sequence). The CDR3 runs to 15 residues. The CDR3: CASSVDRLPRTEAFF. CDR3 in DNA: TGTGCCAGCAGTGTCGACAGGCTCCCCAGGACTGAAGCTTTCTTT.

This clone was recorded a few times. Just one base apart from a much larger clone, this may be a read error. Other DNA sequences in this sample translate to the same CDR3. This sequence joins TRBV30 and TRBJ1-5; D remains ambiguous. The CDR3 has 13 residues. V lost 0 bases to trimming and J lost 2 bases, with 5 bases between them. Germline V lookup: CDR1 GTSNPN, CDR2 SVGIG (reference sequence). The CDR3 spells CAWSVGGNQPQHF. The CDR3 region has the DNA TGTGCCTGGAGTGTTGGTGGCAATCAGCCCCAGCATTTT.

This chain joins TRBV21-1 and TRBJ2-7; no check of the table's D call, TRBD1, against the DNA was made. TRBV21-1 is a pseudogene segment. There are 18 residues in the CDR3. The DNA of the CDR3 is TGTGCCAGCAGCAAAAATCCCAACGAAAACACAGGGAACGACGAGCAGTACTTC. It codes for CASSKNPNENTGNDEQYF.

The V gene is TRBV30, the J gene TRBJ1-1; 8 positions match TRBD1. With 1 base clipped from V and 7 bases from J, the junction kept 8 bases outside the gene matches. This CDR3 contains 14 residues. Germline CDR1 and CDR2: GTSNPN and SVGIG (reference sequence). The DNA for the CDR3 is TGTGCCTGGAGTGAAGAGGACAGGGCGCTTGAAGCTTTCTTT. Translating it yields CAWSEEDRALEAFF.

The V gene is TRBV4-1, the J gene TRBJ2-2, with 12 bases matching TRBD2. V shed 2 bases and J 1 base; nucleotides not matched to a gene: 2. Per the germline V gene, CDR1 is MGHRA and CDR2 is YSYEKL. The CDR3 totals 17 residues. This chain's CDR3 is CASSQRGLAGNTGELFF. The CDR3 nucleotides are TGCGCCAGCAGCCAACGGGGACTAGCGGGGAACACCGGGGAGCTGTTTTTT.

V usage is TRBV30 and J usage is TRBJ2-7; 7 nucleotides agree with TRBD2. The length of the CDR3 is 15 residues. Looked up from germline, CDR1 is GTSNPN and CDR2 is SVGIG (reference sequence). The V and J ends lost 5 bases and 6 bases, in that order; junction bases with no gene match: 16. The CDR3 protein is CAWEKGGGGDGEQYF. In DNA, the CDR3 is TGTGCCTGGGAAAAAGGCGGGGGAGGGGACGGCGAGCAGTACTTC.

This clone appeared a few times. The chain has TRBV2 and TRBJ2-4; D possibly uses TRBD1 or TRBD2 (5 bases each). Trimming pared 4 bases from V and 0 bases from J, leaving 10 bases between. CDR3 length: 15 residues. Germline CDR1 and CDR2: SNHLY and FYNNEI. This CDR3 reads CASSGGVIAKNIQYF. CDR3 coding DNA: TGTGCCAGCAGTGGAGGGGTAATAGCCAAAAACATTCAGTACTTC. Filled out from reference TRBV2 and TRBJ2-4, the complete variable domain reads EPEVTQTPSHQVTQMGQEVILRCVPISNHLYFYWYRQILGQKVEFLVSFYNNEISEKSEIFDDQFSVERPDGSNFTLKIRSTKLEDSAMYFCASSGGVIAKNIQYFGAGTRLSVL.

This chain links TRBV20-1 with TRBJ1-2; perhaps TRBD1 as D (5 bases). Germline V gene sequence: CDR1 DFQATT, CDR2 SNEGSKA (reference sequence). The CDR3 is 11 residues long. Trimming shortened V by 7 bases and J by 5 bases, and 11 bases separated the two germline ends. CDR3 DNA sequence: TGCAGTGTTGCAGGGCCTTATGGCTACACCTTC. As protein: CSVAGPYGYTF.

Comments on this clone: The sample contains more than one DNA sequence encoding this CDR3. The chain joins TRBV30 to TRBJ2-7; possibly TRBD1 or TRBD2 for D (5 bases each). This CDR3 spans 11 amino acids. Germline V lookup: CDR1 GTSNPN, CDR2 SVGIG (reference sequence). V lost 4 bases, J lost 3 bases, and 7 bases lay in between. The CDR3 region is CAWTGGYEQYF. The CDR3, as DNA: TGTGCCTGGACTGGGGGCTACGAGCAGTACTTC.

The chain joins TRBV7-9 to TRBJ1-2; D might be TRBD1 (5 bases). CDR1 and CDR2 from the germline V gene are SEHNR and FQNEAQ (reference sequence). V lost 1 base and J lost 3, with 24 bases in between. The CDR3 is 19 residues long. The DNA for the CDR3 is TGTGCCAGCAGCTTAGGCGGTAAACGGACGAAGGGGATCGACTATGGCTACACCTTC. It translates to CASSLGGKRTKGIDYGYTF.

CDR3 DNA: TGTGCCAGCTCCCCCCGCGCAGGGACGGACACTGAAGCTTTCTTT. Amino acids: CASSPRAGTDTEAFF. The chain uses TRBV9 and TRBJ1-1; TRBD1 is a possible D gene (5 bases). The germline CDR1 and CDR2 sequences are SGDLS and YYNGEE. The V and J ends lost 7 bases and 3 bases respectively, with 19 bases between them. CDR3 length: 15 amino acids.

The rearrangement links TRBV27 to TRBJ2-1; 7 nucleotides align to TRBD1. The germline CDR1 and CDR2 sequences are MNHEY and SMNVEV (reference sequence). J lost 0 bases, V lost 3 bases, and 2 bases had no gene match. The CDR3 loop spans 15 amino acids. In nucleotides, the CDR3 is TGTGCCAGCAGTTTGGACAGGCCCTCCTACAATGAGCAGTTCTTC. Its translation: CASSLDRPSYNEQFF.

This chain links TRBV29-1 with TRBJ2-1; a possible D gene is TRBD2 (6 bases). Germline V gene lookup returns CDR1 SQVTM and CDR2 ANQGSEA. CDR3 length: 14 amino acids. Trimming removed 7 bases at V and 8 bases at J, with 21 bases between. CDR3 protein: CSAGYLGGVYEQFF. DNA of the CDR3: TGCAGCGCTGGGTATCTGGGGGGTGTCTATGAGCAGTTCTTC.

The V call is TRBV25-1, the J call TRBJ2-3, with 9 bases identical to TRBD2. This CDR3 contains 16 residues. From germline, CDR1 is MGHDK and CDR2 SYGVNS. With V trimmed by 2 bases and J by 2 bases, 5 bases remained unmatched. Written as DNA, the CDR3 is TGTGCCAGCAGTGAACGGCTAGCGGGGCCCACAGATACGCAGTATTTT. Its translation: CASSERLAGPTDTQYF.

The sample holds a few counts of this clone. V and J are TRBV7-9 and TRBJ2-2, with D uncertain. V dropped 5 bases and J dropped 4 bases, with 17 bases sitting between them. The CDR3 contains 16 residues. Germline-derived CDR1 and CDR2 are SEHNR and FQNEAQ (reference sequence). In DNA form, the CDR3 reads TGTGCCAGCAGCCACGGACCAGGACCCATCACCGGGGAGCTGTTTTTT. It translates to CASSHGPGPITGELFF.

The chain uses TRBV29-1 and TRBJ1-4; 9 positions match TRBD1. The CDR3 has 14 amino acids. Germline CDR1 SQVTM, CDR2 ANQGSEA. J lost 7 bases, V lost 7 bases, and 10 bases had no gene match. This chain's CDR3 is CSARYRGHGEKLFF. As DNA, the CDR3 is TGCAGCGCCCGTTACAGGGGGCATGGTGAAAAACTGTTTTTT.

This sequence joins TRBV7-8 and TRBJ1-4; D is unclear. Deletions cut 4 bases from V and 7 bases from J, with 16 bases between. The CDR3 covers 15 residues. CDR1 is SGHVS and CDR2 is FQNEAQ in the germline V gene. CDR3 sequence: CASSSTVARREKLFF. CDR3 nucleotide sequence: TGTGCCAGCAGCTCGACGGTCGCAAGGCGTGAAAAACTGTTTTTT.